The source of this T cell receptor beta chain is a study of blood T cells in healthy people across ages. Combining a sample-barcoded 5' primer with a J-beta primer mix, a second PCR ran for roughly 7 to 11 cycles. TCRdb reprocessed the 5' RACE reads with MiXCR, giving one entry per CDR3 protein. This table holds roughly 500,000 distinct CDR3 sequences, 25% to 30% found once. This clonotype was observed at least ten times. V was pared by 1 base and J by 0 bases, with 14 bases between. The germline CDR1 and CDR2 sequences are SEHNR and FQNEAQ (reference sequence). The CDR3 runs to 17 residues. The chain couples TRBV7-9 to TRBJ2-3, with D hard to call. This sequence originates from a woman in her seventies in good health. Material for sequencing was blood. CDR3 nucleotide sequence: TGTGCCAGCAGCTTAGTCCGGGCAGGAGCTAGCACAGATACGCAGTATTTT. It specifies CASSLVRAGASTDTQYF.